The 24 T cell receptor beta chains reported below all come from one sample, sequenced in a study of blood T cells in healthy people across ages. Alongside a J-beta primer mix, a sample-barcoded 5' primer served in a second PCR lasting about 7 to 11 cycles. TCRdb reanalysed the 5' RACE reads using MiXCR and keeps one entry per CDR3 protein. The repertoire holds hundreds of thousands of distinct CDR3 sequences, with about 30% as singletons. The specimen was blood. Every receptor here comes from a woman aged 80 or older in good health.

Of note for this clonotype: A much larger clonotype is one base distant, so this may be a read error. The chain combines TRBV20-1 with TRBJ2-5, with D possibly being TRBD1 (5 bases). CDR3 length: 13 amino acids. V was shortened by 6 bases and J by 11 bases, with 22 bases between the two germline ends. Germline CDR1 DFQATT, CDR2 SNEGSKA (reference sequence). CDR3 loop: CSAGKGFVDEQYF. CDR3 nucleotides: TGCAGTGCAGGAAAGGGGTTTGTGGATGAGCAGTACTTC.

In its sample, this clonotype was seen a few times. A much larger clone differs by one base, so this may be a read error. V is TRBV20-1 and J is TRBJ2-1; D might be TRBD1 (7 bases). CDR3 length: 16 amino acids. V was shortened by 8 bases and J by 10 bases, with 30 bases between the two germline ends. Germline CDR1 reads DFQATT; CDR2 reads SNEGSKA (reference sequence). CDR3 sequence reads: CSPFRPQGGDNYEQFF. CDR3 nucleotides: TGCAGTCCATTCAGGCCCCAGGGGGGCGATAACTACGAGCAGTTCTTC.

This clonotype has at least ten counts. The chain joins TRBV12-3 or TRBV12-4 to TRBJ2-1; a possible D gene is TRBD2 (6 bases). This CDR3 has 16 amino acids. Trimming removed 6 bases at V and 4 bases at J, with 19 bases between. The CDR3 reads CASSSTRRVRYNEQFF. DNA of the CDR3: TGTGCCAGCAGCTCGACTAGAAGGGTTAGGTACAATGAGCAGTTCTTC.

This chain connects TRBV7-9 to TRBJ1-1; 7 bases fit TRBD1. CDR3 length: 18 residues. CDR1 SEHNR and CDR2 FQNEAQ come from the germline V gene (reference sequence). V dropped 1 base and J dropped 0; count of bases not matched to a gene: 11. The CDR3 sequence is CASSLVRGNRGLNTEAFF. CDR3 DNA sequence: TGTGCCAGCAGCTTAGTAAGGGGGAACAGGGGACTGAACACTGAAGCTTTCTTT.

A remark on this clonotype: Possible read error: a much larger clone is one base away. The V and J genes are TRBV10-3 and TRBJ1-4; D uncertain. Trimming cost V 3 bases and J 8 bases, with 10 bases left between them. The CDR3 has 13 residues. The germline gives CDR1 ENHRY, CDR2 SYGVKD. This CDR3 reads CAISDSSGEKLFF. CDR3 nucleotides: TGTGCCATCAGTGATTCGTCCGGGGAAAAACTGTTTTTT.

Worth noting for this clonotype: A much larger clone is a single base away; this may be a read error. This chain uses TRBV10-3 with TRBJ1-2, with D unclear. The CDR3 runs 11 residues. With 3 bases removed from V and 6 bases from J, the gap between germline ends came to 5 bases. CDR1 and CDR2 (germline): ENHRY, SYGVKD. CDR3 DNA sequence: TGTGCCATCAGTGAAAGTGATGGCTACACCTTC. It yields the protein CAISESDGYTF.

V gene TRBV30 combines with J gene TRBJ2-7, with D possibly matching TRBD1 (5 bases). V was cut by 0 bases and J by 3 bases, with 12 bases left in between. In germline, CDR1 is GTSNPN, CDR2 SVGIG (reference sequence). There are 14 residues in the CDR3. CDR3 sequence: CAWSVLQGRYEQYF. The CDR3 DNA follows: TGTGCCTGGAGTGTACTGCAGGGTCGCTACGAGCAGTACTTC.

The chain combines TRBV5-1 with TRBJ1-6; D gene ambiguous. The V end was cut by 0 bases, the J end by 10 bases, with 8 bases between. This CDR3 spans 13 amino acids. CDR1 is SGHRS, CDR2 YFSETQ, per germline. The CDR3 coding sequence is TGCGCCAGCAGCTTGGACATGGGGTCACCCCTCCACTTT. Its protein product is CASSLDMGSPLHF.

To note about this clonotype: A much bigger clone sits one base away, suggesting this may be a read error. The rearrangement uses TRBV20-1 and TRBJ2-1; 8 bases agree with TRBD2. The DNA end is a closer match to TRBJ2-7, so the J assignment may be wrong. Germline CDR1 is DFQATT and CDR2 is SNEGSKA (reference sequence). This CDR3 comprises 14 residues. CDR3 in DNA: TGCAGTGCCCAGCGGGGGAGCTCCTACAATGAGCAGTACTTC. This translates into CSAQRGSSYNEQYF.

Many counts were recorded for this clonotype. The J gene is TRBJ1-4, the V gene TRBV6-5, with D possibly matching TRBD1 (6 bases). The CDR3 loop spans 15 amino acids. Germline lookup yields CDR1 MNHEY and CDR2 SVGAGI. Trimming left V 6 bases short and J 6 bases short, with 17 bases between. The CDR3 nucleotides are TGTGCCAGCAGCCCCAGGACAGCTCGTTATGAAAAACTGTTTTTT. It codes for CASSPRTARYEKLFF.

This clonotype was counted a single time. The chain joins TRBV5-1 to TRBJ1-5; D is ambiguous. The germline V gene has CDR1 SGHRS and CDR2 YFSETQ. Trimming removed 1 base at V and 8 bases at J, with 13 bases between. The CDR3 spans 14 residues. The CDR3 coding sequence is TGCGCCAGCAGCTTGACACACTGGGGAGAGCCCCAGCATTTT. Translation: CASSLTHWGEPQHF. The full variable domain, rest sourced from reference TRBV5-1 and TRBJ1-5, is KAGVTQTPRYLIKTRGQQVTLSCSPISGHRSVSWYQQTPGQGLQFLFEYFSETQRNKGNFPGRFSGRQFSNSRSEMNVSTLELGDSALYLCASSLTHWGEPQHFGDGTRLSIL.

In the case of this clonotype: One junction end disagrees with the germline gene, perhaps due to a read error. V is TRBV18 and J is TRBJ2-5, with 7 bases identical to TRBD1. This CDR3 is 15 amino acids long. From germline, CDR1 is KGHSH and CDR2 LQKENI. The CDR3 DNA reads TGTACCAGCTCCCCCTCCCCAGGGGGCCAAGAGACCCAGTACTTC. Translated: CTSSPSPGGQETQYF.

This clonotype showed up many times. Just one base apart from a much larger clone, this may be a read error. The CDR3 sequence: CASSQASGSTDTQYF. The DNA for the CDR3 is TGCGCCAGCAGCCAGGCTAGCGGGAGCACAGATACGCAGTATTTT. The V and J genes are TRBV4-3 and TRBJ2-3; 8 bases line up with TRBD2. Germline V gene sequence: CDR1 LGHNA, CDR2 YSLEER. The V and J ends lost 3 bases and 0 bases, in that order; junction bases with no gene match: 2. The CDR3 contains 15 residues.

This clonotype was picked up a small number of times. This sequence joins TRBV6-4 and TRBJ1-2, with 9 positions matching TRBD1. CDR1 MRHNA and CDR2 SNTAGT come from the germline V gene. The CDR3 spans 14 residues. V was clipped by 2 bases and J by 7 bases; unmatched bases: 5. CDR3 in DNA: TGTGCCAGCAGTGACGGGACAGGGTACTCTGGCTACACCTTC. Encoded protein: CASSDGTGYSGYTF.

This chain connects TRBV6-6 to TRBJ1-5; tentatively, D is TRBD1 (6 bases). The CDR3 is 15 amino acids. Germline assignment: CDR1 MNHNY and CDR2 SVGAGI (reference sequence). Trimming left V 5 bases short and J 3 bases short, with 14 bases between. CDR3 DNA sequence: TGTGCCAGCAGTGTCCCGGGACACATCAATCAGCCCCAGCATTTT. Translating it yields CASSVPGHINQPQHF.

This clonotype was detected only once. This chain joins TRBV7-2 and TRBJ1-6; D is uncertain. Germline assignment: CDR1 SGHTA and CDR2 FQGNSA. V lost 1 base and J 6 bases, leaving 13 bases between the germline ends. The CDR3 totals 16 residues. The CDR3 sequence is CASSLGTTTSNSPLHF. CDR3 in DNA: TGTGCCAGCAGCTTAGGTACGACGACGAGTAATTCACCCCTCCACTTT. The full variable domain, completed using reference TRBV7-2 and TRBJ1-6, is GAGVSQSPSNKVTEKGKDVELRCDPISGHTALYWYRQSLGQGLEFLIYFQGNSAPDKSGLPSDRFSAERTGGSVSTLTIQRTQQEDSAVYLCASSLGTTTSNSPLHFGNGTRLTVT.

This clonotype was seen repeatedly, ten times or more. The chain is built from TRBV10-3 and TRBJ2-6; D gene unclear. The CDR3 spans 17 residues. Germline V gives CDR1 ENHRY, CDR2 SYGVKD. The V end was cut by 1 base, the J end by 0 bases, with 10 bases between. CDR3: CAISEYAPDSGANVLTF. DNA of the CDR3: TGTGCCATCAGTGAGTATGCCCCCGACTCTGGGGCCAACGTCCTGACTTTC.

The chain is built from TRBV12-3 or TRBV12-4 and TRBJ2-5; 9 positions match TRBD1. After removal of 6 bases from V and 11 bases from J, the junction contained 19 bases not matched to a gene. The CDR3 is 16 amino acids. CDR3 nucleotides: TGTGCCAGCAGGTTGTCCGGACAGGGGAGGAACAATGAGCAGTACTTC. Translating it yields CASRLSGQGRNNEQYF.

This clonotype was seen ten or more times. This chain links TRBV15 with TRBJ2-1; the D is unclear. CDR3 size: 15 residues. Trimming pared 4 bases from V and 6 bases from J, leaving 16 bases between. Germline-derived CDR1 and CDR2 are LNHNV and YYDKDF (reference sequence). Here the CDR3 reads CATSTLRTVPNEQFF. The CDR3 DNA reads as TGTGCCACCAGCACCCTTCGAACGGTACCCAATGAGCAGTTCTTC.

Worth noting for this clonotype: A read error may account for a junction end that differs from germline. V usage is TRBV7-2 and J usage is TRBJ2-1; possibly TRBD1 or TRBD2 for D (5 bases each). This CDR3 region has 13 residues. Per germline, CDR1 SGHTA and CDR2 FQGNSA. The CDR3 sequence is CASSWDLRYEQFF. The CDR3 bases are TGTGCCAGTAGCTGGGACCTGAGGTACGAGCAGTTCTTC.

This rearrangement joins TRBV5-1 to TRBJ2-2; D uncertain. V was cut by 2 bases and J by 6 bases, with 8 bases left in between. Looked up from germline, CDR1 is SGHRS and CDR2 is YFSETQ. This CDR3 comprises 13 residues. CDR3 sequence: CASSFGKAGELFF. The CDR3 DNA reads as TGCGCCAGCAGCTTTGGGAAAGCCGGGGAGCTGTTTTTT.

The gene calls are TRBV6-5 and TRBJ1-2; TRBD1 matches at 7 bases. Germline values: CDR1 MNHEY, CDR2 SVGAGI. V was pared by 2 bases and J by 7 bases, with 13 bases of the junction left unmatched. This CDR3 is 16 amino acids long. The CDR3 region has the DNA TGTGCCAGCAGTTACGGGGGTCATAGGGGGCCGGGTGGCTACACCTTC. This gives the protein CASSYGGHRGPGGYTF.

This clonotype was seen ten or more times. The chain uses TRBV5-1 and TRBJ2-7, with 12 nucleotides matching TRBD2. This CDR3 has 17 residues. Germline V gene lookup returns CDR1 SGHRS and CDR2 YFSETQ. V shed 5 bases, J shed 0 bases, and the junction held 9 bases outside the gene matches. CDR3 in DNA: TGCGCCAGCAGTTTCGGACTAGCGGGGCCGAGCTCCTACGAGCAGTACTTC. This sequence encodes CASSFGLAGPSSYEQYF.

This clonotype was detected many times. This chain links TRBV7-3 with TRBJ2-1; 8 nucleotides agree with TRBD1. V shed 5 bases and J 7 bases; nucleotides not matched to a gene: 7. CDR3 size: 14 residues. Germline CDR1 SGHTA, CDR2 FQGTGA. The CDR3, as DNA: TGTGCCAGCAGCCCAGGGACAGGTCAAAATGAGCAGTTCTTC. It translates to CASSPGTGQNEQFF. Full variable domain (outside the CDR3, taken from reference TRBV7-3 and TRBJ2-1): GAGVSQTPSNKVTEKGKYVELRCDPISGHTALYWYRQSLGQGPEFLIYFQGTGAADDSGLPNDRFFAVRPEGSVSTLKIQRTERGDSAVYLCASSPGTGQNEQFFGPGTRLTVL.